This is a list of T cell receptor beta chains from one sample in a study of T cells in Graves' hyperthyroidism and ophthalmopathy. TCRdb analysed the multiplex PCR reads with MiXCR anew, one entry per CDR3 protein. This repertoire shows roughly 700,000 distinct CDR3 sequences, 35% found once; its top ten account for less than 40%. The sample comprised blood. These receptors were obtained from a woman in her 40s with Graves' hyperthyroidism. The CDR3 runs from the conserved cysteine through the conserved F or W. The D gene is left open where the match is weak. Clone size is given for some rows only: seen once, a few or many times, or a class if the clone is expanded.

J,size,V,D,CDR3,DNA
TRBJ1-2,.,TRBV29-1,.,CSETGNYGYTF,TGCAGCGAGACCGGAAACTATGGCTACACCTTC
TRBJ1-2,.,TRBV7-9,.,CASSLGDTTHGYTF,TGTGCCAGCAGCTTAGGGGACACGACGCATGGCTACACCTTC
TRBJ2-7,.,TRBV28,TRBD2,CASRETSGTIQQYF,TGTGCCAGCAGAGAGACTAGCGGGACAATCCAACAGTACTTC
TRBJ1-1,.,TRBV7-9,TRBD1,CASRKTGTGARTGNTEAFF,TGTGCCAGCAGAAAAACCGGGACAGGGGCCAGAACGGGGAACACTGAAGCTTTCTTT
TRBJ1-2,few,TRBV19,.,CASNSPLRGGGYTF,TGTGCCAGTAATTCCCCTCTAAGGGGGGGAGGCTACACCTTC
TRBJ2-5,.,TRBV6-5,TRBD2,CASRRGGLHKETQYF,TGTGCCAGCAGGCGGGGGGGCCTCCATAAAGAGACCCAGTACTTC
TRBJ1-1,.,TRBV13,.,CASGSPGYYYEAFF,TGTGCCAGCGGCTCCCCAGGGTACTACTATGAAGCTTTCTTT
TRBJ1-6,many,TRBV6-2/TRBV6-3,TRBD1,CASSPLTGGRSPLHF,TGTGCCAGCAGTCCTTTGACAGGGGGACGGTCACCCCTCCACTTT
TRBJ2-5,.,TRBV7-2,.,CASSPWSSPETQYF,TGTGCCAGCAGCCCCTGGTCTTCGCCGGAGACCCAGTACTTC
TRBJ1-2,many,TRBV4-3,TRBD1,CASSRPLRGLRGYTF,TGCGCCAGCAGCCGTCCACTGAGGGGGCTGAGGGGCTACACCTTC
TRBJ1-2,.,TRBV29-1,.,CSGRGGYTF,TGCAGCGGGAGAGGAGGCTACACCTTC
TRBJ1-4,.,TRBV7-8,TRBD1,CASRRRGTATNEKLFF,TGTGCCAGCAGAAGGAGGGGGACAGCGACTAATGAAAAACTGTTTTTT
TRBJ2-6,many,TRBV10-1,TRBD1,CASSSTTGTGANVLTF,TGCGCCAGCAGTTCCACGACAGGGACTGGGGCCAACGTCCTGACTTTC
TRBJ2-2,few,TRBV10-3,TRBD1,CAIKWDRDGELFF,TGTGCCATCAAGTGGGACAGGGACGGGGAGCTGTTTTTT
TRBJ1-2,many,TRBV2,TRBD1,CASSEGQGVSLYGYTF,TGTGCCAGCAGTGAGGGACAGGGGGTTTCGCTCTATGGCTACACCTTC
TRBJ1-5,.,TRBV6-5,.,CASSLGTGLEPQHF,TGTGCCAGCAGTTTAGGGACTGGGTTGGAGCCCCAGCATTTT
TRBJ2-7,few,TRBV12-5,.,CASGLTTYEQYF,TGTGCTAGTGGTTTGACGACCTACGAGCAGTACTTC
TRBJ2-3,.,TRBV2,TRBD1,CASRLGQGDTDTQYF,TGTGCCAGCAGGCTCGGACAGGGAGACACAGATACGCAGTATTTT
TRBJ2-5,many,TRBV20-1,.,CSVPLYQETQYF,TGCAGTGTCCCCCTGTACCAAGAGACCCAGTACTTC
TRBJ1-5,many,TRBV2,.,CASVLSRDNQPQHF,TGTGCCAGCGTACTTTCCCGGGATAATCAGCCCCAGCATTTT
TRBJ1-1,.,TRBV11-2,.,CASSLDPAGDPTTDTEAFF,TGTGCCAGCAGCTTAGATCCCGCAGGGGACCCAACCACCGACACTGAAGCTTTCTTT
TRBJ2-7,.,TRBV7-8,.,CASSPRPADSYEQYF,TGTGCCAGCAGCCCACGCCCCGCCGACTCCTACGAGCAGTACTTC
TRBJ1-1,.,TRBV29-1,TRBD1,CSVSGQGPRGNTEAFF,TGCAGCGTCTCTGGACAGGGCCCACGCGGCAACACTGAAGCTTTCTTT
TRBJ2-2,few,TRBV11-2,.,CASSLYRVDTGELFF,TGTGCCAGCAGCTTATACAGGGTTGACACCGGGGAGCTGTTTTTT
TRBJ1-6,many,TRBV7-9,TRBD1,CASSIRDRGFNSPLHF,TGTGCCAGCAGCATCCGGGACAGGGGGTTCAATTCACCCCTCCACTTT
TRBJ2-2,.,TRBV5-4,.,CASSRGAGSANTGELFF,TGTGCCAGCAGCCGGGGGGCAGGCTCCGCGAACACCGGGGAGCTGTTTTTT
TRBJ2-2,.,TRBV20-1,.,CSASTSGGTSTGELFF,TGCAGTGCTAGTACCAGTGGGGGGACCAGCACCGGGGAGCTGTTTTTT
TRBJ1-1,.,TRBV5-4,.,CASRLTRGSTEAFF,TGCGCCAGCAGGCTAACTAGGGGAAGCACTGAAGCTTTCTTT
TRBJ1-5,many,TRBV20-1,.,CSAIEVSNQPQHF,TGCAGTGCTATAGAGGTTTCCAATCAGCCCCAGCATTTT
TRBJ2-7,many,TRBV7-2,.,CASSPISYEQYF,TGTGCCAGCAGCCCGATTTCCTACGAGCAGTACTTC
TRBJ2-7,.,TRBV15,.,CAASSPPQGSYEQYF,TGTGCCGCCAGCAGCCCACCTCAGGGTTCCTACGAGCAGTACTTC
TRBJ2-5,many,TRBV7-6,TRBD2,CASSSRLAGETQYF,TGTGCCAGCAGCTCCAGACTAGCGGGAGAGACCCAGTACTTC
TRBJ2-5,many,TRBV5-8,.,CASSLDRRETQYF,TGTGCCAGCAGCTTAGACAGGAGAGAGACCCAGTACTTC
TRBJ2-2,.,TRBV9,.,CARPDGGELFF,TGTGCCAGACCCGACGGCGGGGAGCTGTTTTTT
TRBJ2-5,many,TRBV7-2,.,CASSLEAGETQYF,TGTGCCAGCAGCTTAGAAGCCGGAGAGACCCAGTACTTC
TRBJ1-1,few,TRBV6-6,.,CASSYSRRGNTEAFF,TGTGCCAGCAGTTACTCTCGCAGGGGGAACACTGAAGCTTTCTTT
TRBJ2-7,.,TRBV29-1,.,CSGWRRSVGLYEQYF,TGCAGCGGGTGGAGAAGGTCGGTGGGCTTATACGAGCAATACTTC
TRBJ2-5,.,TRBV6-2/TRBV6-3,TRBD1,CASSTYRGRNRRMLYQYF,TGTGCCAGCAGTACCTACAGGGGCCGGAACCGTCGCATGTTGTACCAGTACTTC
TRBJ1-2,many,TRBV24-1,.,CATMDDTNYGYTF,TGTGCCACCATGGACGATACTAACTATGGCTACACCTTC
TRBJ1-6,.,TRBV4-1,.,CASRQGFGPGGSPLHF,TGCGCCAGCAGACAAGGTTTCGGGCCTGGGGGTTCACCCCTCCACTTT
TRBJ2-7,.,TRBV7-7,TRBD1,CASSFDDQGDEQYF,TGTGCTAGCAGCTTTGACGACCAGGGGGACGAGCAGTACTTC
TRBJ2-5,many,TRBV29-1,.,CSVGEETQYF,TGCAGCGTTGGGGAAGAGACCCAGTACTTC
TRBJ1-1,.,TRBV18,.,CASGRGGSRTEAFF,TGTGCCAGCGGAAGAGGAGGATCGAGAACTGAAGCTTTCTTT
TRBJ2-5,.,TRBV10-3,.,CAISAEPGETQYF,TGTGCCATCAGCGCAGAACCGGGAGAGACCCAGTACTTC
TRBJ2-7,many,TRBV27,TRBD2,CASTPSGGALSYEQYF,TGTGCCAGCACTCCATCGGGGGGTGCACTATCCTACGAGCAGTACTTC
TRBJ2-7,few,TRBV6-2/TRBV6-3,.,CASTLLPRLGYEQYF,TGTGCCAGCACCCTCCTCCCCCGACTCGGCTACGAGCAGTACTTC
TRBJ2-2,few,TRBV11-2,.,CASSSPLSGTGELFF,TGTGCCAGCAGCTCCCCCCTCTCAGGGACCGGGGAGCTGTTTTTT
TRBJ2-7,.,TRBV2,.,CALGGTYEQYF,TGTGCCCTAGGAGGGACCTACGAGCAGTACTTC
TRBJ1-1,many,TRBV7-2,.,CASSLVLGTEAFF,TGTGCCAGCAGCTTAGTCTTGGGTACTGAAGCTTTCTTT
TRBJ1-2,.,TRBV10-3,.,CAVQRGGANYGYTF,TGTGCCGTCCAGCGCGGGGGAGCTAACTATGGCTACACCTTC
TRBJ1-2,few,TRBV9,.,CASSHLTGNYGYTF,TGTGCCAGCAGCCACTTAACAGGGAACTATGGCTACACCTTC
TRBJ1-2,few,TRBV20-1,TRBD1,CSARDRDRVFGYTF,TGCAGTGCTAGAGATAGGGACAGGGTATTCGGCTACACCTTC
TRBJ2-2,many,TRBV7-9,.,CASRFPQNTGELFF,TGTGCCAGCAGGTTCCCGCAGAACACCGGGGAGCTGTTTTTT
TRBJ2-7,.,TRBV13,.,CTSSLGNSYEQYF,TGTACCAGCAGCCTCGGCAATTCCTACGAGCAGTACTTC
TRBJ2-5,.,TRBV27,.,CASSSSKETQYF,TGTGCCAGCAGTTCATCCAAAGAGACCCAGTACTTC